The source of this T cell receptor beta chain is a study of blood T cell repertoires in COVID-19. As for the study in general: The United States, Italy and Spain were the sources of the acute and convalescent COVID-19 samples.

Repertoires were generated with immunoSEQ multiplex PCR, while TCRdb's copy carries only in-frame clones and drops some. The sample has more than 85,000 clones, roughly 92% seen once. Germline loops: CDR1 SGHAT, CDR2 FQNNGV. The CDR3 extends over 14 amino acids. V shed 3 bases and J shed 0 bases, with 9 bases lying between them. The TCR sequence derives from a man aged 65-85 years with acute or convalescent COVID-19. The V and J genes are TRBV11-2 and TRBJ2-7, with D perhaps matching TRBD2 (5 bases). What was sequenced was peripheral blood. In DNA, the CDR3 is TGTGCCAGCAGCTTCGAAGGGAGCTCCTACGAGCAGTACTTC. It specifies CASSFEGSSYEQYF.